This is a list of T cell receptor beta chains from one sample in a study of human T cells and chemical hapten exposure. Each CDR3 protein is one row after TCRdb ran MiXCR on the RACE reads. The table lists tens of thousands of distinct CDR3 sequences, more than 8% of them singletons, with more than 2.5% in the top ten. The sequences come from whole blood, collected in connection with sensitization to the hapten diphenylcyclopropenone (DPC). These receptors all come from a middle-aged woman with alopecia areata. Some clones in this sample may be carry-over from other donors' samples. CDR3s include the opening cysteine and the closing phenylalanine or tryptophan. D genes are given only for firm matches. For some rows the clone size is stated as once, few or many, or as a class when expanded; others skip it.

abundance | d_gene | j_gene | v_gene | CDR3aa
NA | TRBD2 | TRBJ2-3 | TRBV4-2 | CASSQAPLGGGSDTQYF
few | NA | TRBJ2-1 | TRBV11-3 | CASSLLSGGQGEQFF
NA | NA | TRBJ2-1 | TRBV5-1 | CASSLGGINEQFF
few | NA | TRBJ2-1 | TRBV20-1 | CSARAGDYNEQFF
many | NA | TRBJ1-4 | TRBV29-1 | CSVAVTTNEKLFF
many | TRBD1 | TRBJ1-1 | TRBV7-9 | CASSFTGGETEAFF
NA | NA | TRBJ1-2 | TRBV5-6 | CASSFGASSGYTF
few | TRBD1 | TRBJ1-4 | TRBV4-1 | CASSQVTGTNKKLFF
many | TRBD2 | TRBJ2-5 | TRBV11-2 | CASSPTTSGQETQYF
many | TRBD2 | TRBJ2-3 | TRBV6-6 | CASNLMRGAISSTDTQYF
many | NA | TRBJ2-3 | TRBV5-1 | CASSLVAGASTDTQYF
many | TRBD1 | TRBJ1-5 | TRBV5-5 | CASSLLGRGIGQPQHF
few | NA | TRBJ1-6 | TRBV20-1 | CSARRQNSPLHF
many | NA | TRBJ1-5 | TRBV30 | CAWTISNQPQHF
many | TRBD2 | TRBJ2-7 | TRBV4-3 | CASSQDRSSGTYEQYF
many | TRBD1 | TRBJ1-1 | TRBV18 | CASRGQGNTEAFF
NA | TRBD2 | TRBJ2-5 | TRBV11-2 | CASSLELLAGAQETQYF
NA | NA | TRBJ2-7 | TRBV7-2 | CASSLGRVDEQYF
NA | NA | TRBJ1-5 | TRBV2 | CASSRGRNQPQHF
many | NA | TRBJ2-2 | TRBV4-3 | CASSQDTVIGTGELFF
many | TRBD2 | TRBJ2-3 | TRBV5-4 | CASMGGGSTDTQYF
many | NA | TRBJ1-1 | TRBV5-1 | CASSLGRGLDTEAFF
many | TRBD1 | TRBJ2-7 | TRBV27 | CASSLGQGVGEQYF
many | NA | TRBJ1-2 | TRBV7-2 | CASSQGVANYGYTF
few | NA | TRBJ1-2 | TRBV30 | CAWSVLHRVYTF
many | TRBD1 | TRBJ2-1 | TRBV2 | CASSESGQGARNEQFF
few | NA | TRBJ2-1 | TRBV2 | CASSAYNDNEQFF
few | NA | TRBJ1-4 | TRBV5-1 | CASSLGQTTNEKLFF
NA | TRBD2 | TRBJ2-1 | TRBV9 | CASSSFSGVINEQFF
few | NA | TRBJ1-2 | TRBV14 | CASSPWGDPHGYTF
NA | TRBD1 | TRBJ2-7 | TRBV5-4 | CASSGGQGIPPEQYF
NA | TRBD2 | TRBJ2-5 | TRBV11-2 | CASSLSGGSTPKETQYF
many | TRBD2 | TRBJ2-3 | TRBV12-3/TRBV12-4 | CASSPQAGGLDTQYF
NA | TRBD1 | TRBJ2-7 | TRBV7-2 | CASSPRDRVEQYF
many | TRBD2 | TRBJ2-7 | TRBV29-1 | CSVEKRGITYEQYF
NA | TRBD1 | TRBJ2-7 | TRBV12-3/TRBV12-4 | CASSPGQSYEQYF
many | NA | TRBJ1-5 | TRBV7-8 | CASSLVAIRSANNQPQHF
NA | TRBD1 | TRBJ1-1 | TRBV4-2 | CASSQDPRQGWLVGTEAFF
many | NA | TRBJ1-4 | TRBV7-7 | CASSSSTGSNEKLFF
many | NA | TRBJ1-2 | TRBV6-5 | CASRDSYGYTF